This TCR beta chain came from a study of shared clonotypes between healthy human individuals. Broader study findings: The represented genetic and exposure-history diversity was limited by the small number of donors.

Trimming removed 2 bases from V and 5 bases from J; junction bases left unmatched: 5. The germline V gene encodes CDR1 MNHEY and CDR2 SMNVEV (reference sequence). CDR3 size: 15 residues. Repertoires were generated with immunoSEQ multiplex PCR, while TCRdb's copy carries only in-frame clones and drops some. There are about 1 million clones in the sample; about 80% occur only once, and approximately 1.5% lies in the top ten. Note on this clone: What it binds is unknown.

This clonotype was obtained from a man aged 18 to 30 in good health. The sequenced sample consisted of memory CD4+ T cells sorted from blood. Documented subset: CD45RA-negative fraction. V gene TRBV27 combines with J gene TRBJ2-7; 11 nucleotides line up with TRBD1. The CDR3 region is CASSLRTGGHDEQYF. CDR3 in DNA: TGTGCCAGCAGTTTACGGACAGGGGGCCACGACGAGCAGTACTTC.